This TCR beta chain appears in the sequencing data of a study of cytomegalovirus exposure and HLA in healthy donors. Study findings and constraints: In a later analysis, TCR beta V- and J-gene trimming showed a link to a missense DCLRE1C variant.

With 60 Vbeta and 13 Jbeta primers, the PCR was carried out. Some clones are missing from TCRdb's copy, which holds only in-frame ones; the method was immunoSEQ multiplex PCR. Of about 150,000 clones listed, around 80% are singletons. This clone was seen only a few times. Its antigen is as yet unknown. Germline V gene lookup returns CDR1 MNHNS and CDR2 SASEGT. V lost 5 bases, J lost 3 bases, and 11 bases lay in between. The CDR3 extends over 13 amino acids. The chain employs TRBV6-1 and TRBJ2-7; D possibly corresponds to TRBD1 (6 bases). Material: PBMCs. This sequence originates from a woman between 40 and 55 years old in good health and CMV-seropositive. The CDR3 loop is CASSRAGDYEQYF. DNA of the CDR3: TGTGCCAGCAGTCGGGCAGGGGACTACGAGCAGTACTTC.